Following are 22 T cell receptor beta chains from one sample sequenced in a study of Ad26.COV2.S vaccination and SARS-CoV-2 variants. The method was immunoSEQ multiplex PCR; TCRdb's version includes in-frame clones alone and lacks a portion of them. The sample has hundreds of thousands of clones, roughly 87% seen once. The treatment here: around 19 received Ad26.COV2.S at low or high dose, single or two shots; about 5 received placebo; per-sample allocation not given. Sampling occurred on day 63 after the first vaccine or placebo injection. Sample: peripheral blood, taken in a trial of Ad26.COV2.S vaccine versus placebo. The receptors originated from a person aged 18-65 years who received the Ad26.COV2.S COVID-19 vaccine or a placebo.

The rearrangement links TRBV7-9 to TRBJ2-3; D gene uncertain. This CDR3 spans 11 amino acids. V was clipped by 8 bases and J by 0 bases, with 3 bases between them. The germline CDR1 and CDR2 sequences are SEHNR and FQNEAQ (reference sequence). The CDR3 is CASGSTDTQYF. The CDR3 nucleotides read TGTGCCAGCGGAAGCACAGATACGCAGTATTTT.

This rearrangement joins TRBV18 to TRBJ1-4; 11 bases agree with TRBD1. The germline CDR1 and CDR2 sequences are KGHSH and LQKENI. The CDR3 loop spans 16 amino acids. Trimming removed 1 base from V and 8 bases from J; junction bases left unmatched: 6. The DNA of the CDR3 is TGTGCCAGCTCACCACTCTCCGGGACAGGGGGGGAAAAACTGTTTTTT. Its translation is CASSPLSGTGGEKLFF.

The genes are TRBV29-1 and TRBJ2-1; D might be TRBD1 (6 bases). This CDR3 is 11 amino acids long. Trimming took 6 bases from V and 8 from J, leaving 11 bases between them. The germline CDR1 and CDR2 sequences are SQVTM and ANQGSEA. This CDR3 reads CSVAGADEQFF. The CDR3 bases are TGCAGCGTCGCAGGGGCCGATGAGCAGTTCTTC.

This chain uses TRBV7-9 with TRBJ2-6, with a possible D match to TRBD1 (6 bases). The V end was cut by 5 bases, the J end by 0 bases, with 8 bases between. In germline, CDR1 is SEHNR, CDR2 FQNEAQ (reference sequence). The CDR3 has 15 residues. The CDR3 DNA reads as TGTGCCAGCAGCCCCAGGGGCTCTGGGGCCAACGTCCTGACTTTC. The encoded protein is CASSPRGSGANVLTF.

The V gene is TRBV12-5, the J gene TRBJ1-1; no firm D call. V was trimmed by 3 bases and J by 2 bases, leaving 16 bases between them. The germline V gene has CDR1 LGHNT and CDR2 FRNRAP. The length of the CDR3 is 16 residues. As DNA, the CDR3 is TGTGCTAGTGGTTTCCTCACAGAAGCCACTAACACTGAAGCTTTCTTT. Amino acids: CASGFLTEATNTEAFF.

V gene TRBV5-1 combines with J gene TRBJ2-3; D might be TRBD1 or TRBD2, each matching 5 bases. The germline CDR1 and CDR2 sequences are SGHRS and YFSETQ. The CDR3 length is 13 residues. The germline V and J ends were trimmed by 6 bases and 1 base, with 9 bases remaining between them. The CDR3 nucleotides are TGCGCCAGCAACGTGGGGGGCACAGATACGCAGTATTTT. Translation gives CASNVGGTDTQYF.

The CDR3 loop reads CASGGDRVAAGANVLTF. The CDR3 DNA sequence: TGCGCCAGCGGAGGGGACAGGGTTGCTGCTGGGGCCAACGTCCTGACTTTC. The V call is TRBV5-1, the J call TRBJ2-6, with 9 nucleotides matching TRBD1. The ends lost 7 bases at V and 2 bases at J; junction bases unmatched: 10. The CDR3 consists of 17 residues. Germline V gives CDR1 SGHRS, CDR2 YFSETQ.

The V gene is TRBV4-1, the J gene TRBJ2-1; perhaps D is TRBD1 or TRBD2 (5 bases each). CDR1 is MGHRA, CDR2 YSYEKL, per germline. The CDR3 totals 14 residues. Trimming took 8 bases from V and 1 from J, leaving 12 bases between them. In nucleotides, the CDR3 is TGCGCCAGCGCCGGGACCTTGTCCTACAATGAGCAGTTCTTC. This codes for CASAGTLSYNEQFF.

This chain connects TRBV27 to TRBJ2-1; 8 nucleotides agree with TRBD1. This CDR3 comprises 16 residues. The junction had 14 bases not matched to a gene; V was cut back by 6 bases and J by 7 bases. Germline V lookup: CDR1 MNHEY, CDR2 SMNVEV (reference sequence). The CDR3 nucleotides read TGTGCCAGCAGACGACCACTAGGGACAGGCGAGAATGAGCAGTTCTTC. Protein product: CASRRPLGTGENEQFF.

The CDR3 DNA sequence: TGTGCCAGCAGCTTGAATTCTGATCTCGCTGAAGCTTTCTTT. Translating gives CASSLNSDLAEAFF. V is TRBV5-5 and J is TRBJ1-1; D is ambiguous. V dropped 1 base and J dropped 6 bases, with 13 bases sitting between them. Germline assignment: CDR1 SGHKS and CDR2 YYEKEE (reference sequence). The CDR3 runs to 14 residues.

The chain carries TRBV7-6 and TRBJ2-2; TRBD1 might be the D (6 bases). Per the germline V gene, CDR1 is SGHVS and CDR2 is FNYEAQ. This CDR3 spans 16 amino acids. Trimming cost V 1 base and J 3 bases, with 12 bases left between them. CDR3 loop: CASSLGPQGYTGELFF. The CDR3 nucleotides read TGTGCCAGCAGCTTAGGTCCCCAGGGGTACACCGGGGAGCTGTTTTTT.

CDR3 residues: CASSFGQNYNEQFF. Written as DNA, the CDR3 is TGTGCCAGCAGCTTCGGACAGAACTACAATGAGCAGTTCTTC. The chain recombines TRBV5-6 with TRBJ2-1; possible D gene TRBD1, 6 bases. The CDR3 is 14 residues long. The germline V gene encodes CDR1 SGHDT and CDR2 YYEEEE. V was cut by 2 bases and J by 3 bases, with 9 bases left in between.

V gene TRBV9 combines with J gene TRBJ1-4; 7 bases are a match to TRBD1. Unmatched junction bases numbered 7, after V lost 4 bases and J lost 4 bases. This CDR3 is 15 amino acids long. Germline CDR1 SGDLS, CDR2 YYNGEE. CDR3: CASSPQGGLNEKLFF. CDR3 nucleotide sequence: TGTGCCAGCAGCCCCCAGGGGGGACTTAATGAAAAACTGTTTTTT.

This rearrangement joins TRBV9 to TRBJ1-3, with D possibly TRBD1 on 6 matching bases. The CDR3 loop spans 14 amino acids. Trimming took 0 bases from V and 4 from J, leaving 8 bases between them. Germline V gene sequence: CDR1 SGDLS, CDR2 YYNGEE. The chain's CDR3 is CASSVGTEGNTIYF. In DNA form, the CDR3 reads TGTGCCAGCAGCGTAGGGACAGAAGGAAACACCATATATTTT.

This chain uses TRBV30 with TRBJ1-6, with unresolved D. Germline values: CDR1 GTSNPN, CDR2 SVGIG (reference sequence). Trimming shortened V by 8 bases and J by 10 bases, and 15 bases separated the two germline ends. The CDR3 extends over 12 amino acids. Here the CDR3 DNA reads TGTGCCGGAGGTGAGTTCGGCTCACCCCTCCACTTT. Amino acid sequence: CAGGEFGSPLHF.

This chain connects TRBV27 to TRBJ2-5; D unclear. Germline-derived CDR1 and CDR2 are MNHEY and SMNVEV (reference sequence). The CDR3 is 12 residues long. V lost 5 bases to trimming and J lost 1 base, with 5 bases between them. The CDR3 spells CASSPTQETQYF. The CDR3 nucleotides are TGTGCCAGCAGTCCCACCCAAGAGACCCAGTACTTC.

The J gene is TRBJ2-2, the V gene TRBV19; TRBD1 matches at 8 bases. The V gene end was trimmed by 6 bases and the J gene end by 0 bases; junction bases not matched to a gene: 6. The CDR3 loop spans 16 amino acids. Germline CDR1 is LNHDA and CDR2 is SQIVND (reference sequence). The CDR3 loop is CASSRTGGSNTGELFF. CDR3 DNA: TGTGCCAGTAGCCGAACAGGGGGGTCGAACACCGGGGAGCTGTTTTTT.

Only a few counts were recorded for this clone. The chain is built from TRBV7-9 and TRBJ1-1, with 9 nucleotides matching TRBD1. In germline, CDR1 is SEHNR, CDR2 FQNEAQ (reference sequence). With 1 base clipped from V and 7 bases from J, the junction kept 1 base outside the gene matches. CDR3 length: 13 amino acids. The CDR3 DNA reads TGTGCCAGCAGCTTAGGACAGGGGGTTGAAGCTTTCTTT. It specifies CASSLGQGVEAFF.

The V gene is TRBV2, the J gene TRBJ1-1; TRBD1 matches at 9 bases. V trimming: 3 bases; J trimming: 0 bases; junction bases outside the gene matches: 2. This CDR3 region has 15 residues. Germline V CDR1 and CDR2: SNHLY, FYNNEI. The CDR3 sequence is CASSEGQGMNTEAFF. CDR3 sequence (DNA): TGTGCCAGCAGTGAGGGACAGGGAATGAACACTGAAGCTTTCTTT.

This rearrangement joins TRBV4-3 to TRBJ2-2; 9 positions agree with TRBD2. This CDR3 spans 17 amino acids. After removal of 1 base from V and 4 bases from J, the junction contained 7 bases not matched to a gene. The germline CDR1 and CDR2 sequences are LGHNA and YSLEER. The CDR3 sequence is CASSQGGAGGTTGELFF. DNA for the CDR3: TGCGCCAGCAGCCAAGGCGGAGCGGGGGGCACCACCGGGGAGCTGTTTTTT.

J is TRBJ1-1 and V is TRBV24-1; D gene ambiguous. This CDR3 is 12 amino acids long. Germline CDR1 is KGHDR and CDR2 is SFDVKD. Trimming removed 0 bases from V and 8 bases from J, with 6 bases in between. DNA of the CDR3: TGTGCCACCAGTGATTTGGGCGGGGAAGCTTTCTTT. This gives the protein CATSDLGGEAFF.

The chain couples TRBV4-1 to TRBJ1-1; no clear D. Trimming stripped 4 bases from V and 1 base from J, with 10 bases between. Germline-derived CDR1 and CDR2 are MGHRA and YSYEKL. This CDR3 spans 14 amino acids. The CDR3 here is CASSPNMANTEAFF. The CDR3, as DNA: TGCGCCAGCAGCCCAAATATGGCGAACACTGAAGCTTTCTTT.